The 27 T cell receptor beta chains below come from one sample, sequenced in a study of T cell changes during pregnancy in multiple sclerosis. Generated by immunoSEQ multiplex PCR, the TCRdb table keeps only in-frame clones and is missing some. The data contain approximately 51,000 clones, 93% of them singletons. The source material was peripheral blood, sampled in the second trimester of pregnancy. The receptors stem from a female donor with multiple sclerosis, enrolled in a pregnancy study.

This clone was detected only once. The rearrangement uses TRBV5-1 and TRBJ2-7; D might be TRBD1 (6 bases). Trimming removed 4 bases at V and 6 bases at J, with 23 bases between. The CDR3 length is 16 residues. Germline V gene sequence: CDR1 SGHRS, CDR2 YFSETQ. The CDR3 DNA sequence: TGCGCCAGCAGCCAAGGAACAGGGATCCCCCTCCTCGAGCAGTACTTC. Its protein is CASSQGTGIPLLEQYF.

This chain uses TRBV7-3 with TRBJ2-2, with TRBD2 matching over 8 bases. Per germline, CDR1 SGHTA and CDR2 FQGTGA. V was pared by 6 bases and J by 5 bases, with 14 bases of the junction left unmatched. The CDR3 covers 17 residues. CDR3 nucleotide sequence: TGTGCCAGCAGTCCAAGCGGGAGCATAGGATATACCGGGGAGCTGTTTTTT. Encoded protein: CASSPSGSIGYTGELFF.

The DNA of the CDR3 is TGTGCCACCAGCAGAGACCAGAGCGGAGAGCAGTACTTC. Its translation: CATSRDQSGEQYF. The chain has TRBV15 and TRBJ2-7; D may be TRBD2 (5 bases). V was cut by 0 bases and J by 7 bases, with 10 bases left in between. Looked up from germline, CDR1 is LNHNV and CDR2 is YYDKDF (reference sequence). The CDR3 has 13 residues.

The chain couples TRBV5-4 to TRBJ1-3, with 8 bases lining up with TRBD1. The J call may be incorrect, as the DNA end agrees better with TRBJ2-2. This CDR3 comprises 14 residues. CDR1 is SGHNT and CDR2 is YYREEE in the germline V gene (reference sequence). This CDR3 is CASSRTGLNGELFF. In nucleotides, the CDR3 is TGTGCCAGCAGCCGGACAGGGCTGAACGGGGAGCTGTTTTTT.

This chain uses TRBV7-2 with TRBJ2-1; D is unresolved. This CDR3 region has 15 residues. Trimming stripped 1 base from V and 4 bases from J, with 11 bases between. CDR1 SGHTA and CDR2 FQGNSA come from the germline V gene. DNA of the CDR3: TGTGCCAGCAGCTTAGGGCCCTCAGTTTACAATGAGCAGTTCTTC. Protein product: CASSLGPSVYNEQFF.

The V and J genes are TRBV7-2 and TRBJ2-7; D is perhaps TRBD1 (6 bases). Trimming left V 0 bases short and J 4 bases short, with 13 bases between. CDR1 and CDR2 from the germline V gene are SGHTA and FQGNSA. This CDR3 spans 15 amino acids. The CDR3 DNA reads TGTGCCAGCAGCTTAGCGGGGGCAGGTTCTTACGAGCAGTACTTC. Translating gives CASSLAGAGSYEQYF.

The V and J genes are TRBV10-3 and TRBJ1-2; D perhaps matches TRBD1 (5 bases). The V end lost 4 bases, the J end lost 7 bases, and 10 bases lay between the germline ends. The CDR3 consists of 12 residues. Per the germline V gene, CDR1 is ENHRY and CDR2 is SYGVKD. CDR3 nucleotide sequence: TGTGCCATCAGTGGAACTGACAGTGGCTACACCTTC. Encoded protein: CAISGTDSGYTF.

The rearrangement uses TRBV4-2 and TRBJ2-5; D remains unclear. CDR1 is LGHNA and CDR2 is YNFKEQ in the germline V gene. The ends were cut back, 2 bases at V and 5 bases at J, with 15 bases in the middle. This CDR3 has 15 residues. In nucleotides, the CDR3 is TGTGCCAGCAGCCAATTTAGCTCTCACTGGGAGACCCAGTACTTC. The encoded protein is CASSQFSSHWETQYF.

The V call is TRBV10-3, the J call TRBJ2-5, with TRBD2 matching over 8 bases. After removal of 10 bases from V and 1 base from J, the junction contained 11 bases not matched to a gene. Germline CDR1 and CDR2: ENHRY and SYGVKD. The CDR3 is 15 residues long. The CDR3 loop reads CATDPGLVGQETQYF. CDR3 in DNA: TGTGCCACTGACCCGGGACTAGTGGGCCAAGAGACCCAGTACTTC.

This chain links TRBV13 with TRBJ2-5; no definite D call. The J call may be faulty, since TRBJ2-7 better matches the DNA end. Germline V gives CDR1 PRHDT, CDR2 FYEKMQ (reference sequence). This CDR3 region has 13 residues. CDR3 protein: CASSKEVVDEQYF. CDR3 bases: TGTGCCAGCAGCAAAGAGGTGGTTGACGAGCAGTACTTC.

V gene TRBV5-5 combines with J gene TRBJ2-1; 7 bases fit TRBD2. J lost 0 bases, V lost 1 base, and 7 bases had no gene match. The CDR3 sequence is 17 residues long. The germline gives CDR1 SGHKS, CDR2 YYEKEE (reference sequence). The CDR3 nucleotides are TGTGCCAGCAGCTTGATGGGGAGGGGACCCTCCTACAATGAGCAGTTCTTC. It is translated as CASSLMGRGPSYNEQFF. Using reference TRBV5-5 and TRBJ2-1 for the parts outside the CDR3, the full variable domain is DAGVTQSPTHLIKTRGQQVTLRCSPISGHKSVSWYQQVLGQGPQFIFQYYEKEERGRGNFPDRFSARQFPNYSSELNVNALLLGDSALYLCASSLMGRGPSYNEQFFGPGTRLTVL.

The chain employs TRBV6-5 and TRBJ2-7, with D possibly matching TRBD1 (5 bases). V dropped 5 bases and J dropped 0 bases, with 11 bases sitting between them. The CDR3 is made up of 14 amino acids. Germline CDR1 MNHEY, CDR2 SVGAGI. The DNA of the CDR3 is TGTGCCAGCAGTCCCCTTAGGGGCTCCTACGAGCAGTACTTC. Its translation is CASSPLRGSYEQYF.

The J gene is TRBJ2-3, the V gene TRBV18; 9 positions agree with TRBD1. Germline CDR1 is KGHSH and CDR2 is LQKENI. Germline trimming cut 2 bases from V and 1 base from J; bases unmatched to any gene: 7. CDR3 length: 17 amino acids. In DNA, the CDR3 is TGTGCCAGCTCACCAGGGCAACGGACAGGGGGCACAGATACGCAGTATTTT. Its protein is CASSPGQRTGGTDTQYF. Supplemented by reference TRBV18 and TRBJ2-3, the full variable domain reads NAGVMQNPRHLVRRRGQEARLRCSPMKGHSHVYWYRQLPEEGLKFMVYLQKENIIDESGMPKERFSAEFPKEGPSILRIQQVVRGDSAAYFCASSPGQRTGGTDTQYFGPGTRLTVL.

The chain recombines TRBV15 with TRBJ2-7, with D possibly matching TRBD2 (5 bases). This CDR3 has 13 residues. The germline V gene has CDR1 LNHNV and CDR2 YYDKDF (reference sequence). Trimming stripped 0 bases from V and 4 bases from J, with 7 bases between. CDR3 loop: CATSRDSGYEQYF. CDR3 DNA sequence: TGTGCCACCAGCAGAGATTCGGGGTACGAGCAGTACTTC.

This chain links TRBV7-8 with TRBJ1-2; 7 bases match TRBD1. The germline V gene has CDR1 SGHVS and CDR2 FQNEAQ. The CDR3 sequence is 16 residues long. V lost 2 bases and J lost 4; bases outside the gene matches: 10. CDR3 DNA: TGTGCCAGCAGCTTAATGACCCAACAGGGGACCTATGGCTACACCTTC. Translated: CASSLMTQQGTYGYTF.

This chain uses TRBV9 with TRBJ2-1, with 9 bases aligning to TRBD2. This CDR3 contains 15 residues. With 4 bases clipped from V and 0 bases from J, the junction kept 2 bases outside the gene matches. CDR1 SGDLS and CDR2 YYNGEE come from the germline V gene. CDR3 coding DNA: TGTGCCAGCAGCCTAGCGGGGTTCTCCTACAATGAGCAGTTCTTC. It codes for CASSLAGFSYNEQFF.

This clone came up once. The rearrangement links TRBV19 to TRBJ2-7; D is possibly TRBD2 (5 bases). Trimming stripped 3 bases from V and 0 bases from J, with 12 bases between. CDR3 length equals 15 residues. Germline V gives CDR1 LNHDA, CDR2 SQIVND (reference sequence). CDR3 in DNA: TGTGCCAGTAGTATGTATGGCGGGCCCTCCTACGAGCAGTACTTC. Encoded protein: CASSMYGGPSYEQYF.

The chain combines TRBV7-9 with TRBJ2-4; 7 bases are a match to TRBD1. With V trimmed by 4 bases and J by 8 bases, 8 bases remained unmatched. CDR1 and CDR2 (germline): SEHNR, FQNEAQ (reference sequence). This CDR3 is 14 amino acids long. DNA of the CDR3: TGTGCCAGCAGCTCAGGACCAACAGGGGACATTCAGTACTTC. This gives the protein CASSSGPTGDIQYF.

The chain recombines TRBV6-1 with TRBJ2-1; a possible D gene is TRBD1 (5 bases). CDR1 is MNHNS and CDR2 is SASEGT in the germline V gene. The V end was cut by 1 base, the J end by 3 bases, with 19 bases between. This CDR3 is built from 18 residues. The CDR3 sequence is CASSEDRLGVGLYNEQFF. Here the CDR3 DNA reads TGTGCCAGCAGTGAAGACAGGCTCGGAGTGGGGCTCTACAATGAGCAGTTCTTC.

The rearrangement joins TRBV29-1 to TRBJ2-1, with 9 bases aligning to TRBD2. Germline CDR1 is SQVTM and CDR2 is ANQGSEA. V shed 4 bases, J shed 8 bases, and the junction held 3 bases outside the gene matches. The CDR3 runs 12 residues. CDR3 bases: TGCAGCGTTGCCAAGCGGGAGGATGAGCAGTTCTTC. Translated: CSVAKREDEQFF.

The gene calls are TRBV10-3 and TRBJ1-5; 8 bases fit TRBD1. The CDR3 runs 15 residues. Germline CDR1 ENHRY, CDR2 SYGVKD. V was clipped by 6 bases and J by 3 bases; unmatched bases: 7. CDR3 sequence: CAISRGLGNNQPQHF. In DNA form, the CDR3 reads TGTGCCATCAGCAGGGGGCTGGGGAACAATCAGCCCCAGCATTTT.

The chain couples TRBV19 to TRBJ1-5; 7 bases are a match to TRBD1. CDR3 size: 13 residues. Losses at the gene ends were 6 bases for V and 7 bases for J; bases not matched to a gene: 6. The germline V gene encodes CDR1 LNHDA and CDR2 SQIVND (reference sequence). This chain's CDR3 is CASSTGVKQPQHF. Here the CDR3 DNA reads TGTGCCAGTAGCACAGGGGTTAAGCAGCCCCAGCATTTT.

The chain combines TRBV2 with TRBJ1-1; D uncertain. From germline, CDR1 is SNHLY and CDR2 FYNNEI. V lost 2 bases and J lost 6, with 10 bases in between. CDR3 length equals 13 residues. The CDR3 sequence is CASSESGRPEAFF. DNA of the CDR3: TGTGCCAGCAGTGAATCAGGTCGGCCTGAAGCTTTCTTT.

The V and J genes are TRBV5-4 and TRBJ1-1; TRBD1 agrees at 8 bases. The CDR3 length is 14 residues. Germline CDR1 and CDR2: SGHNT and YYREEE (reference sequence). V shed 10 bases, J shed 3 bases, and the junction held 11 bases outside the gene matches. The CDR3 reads CAFTAQGAYTEAFF. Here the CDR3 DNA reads TGTGCCTTCACCGCCCAGGGGGCGTACACTGAAGCTTTCTTT.

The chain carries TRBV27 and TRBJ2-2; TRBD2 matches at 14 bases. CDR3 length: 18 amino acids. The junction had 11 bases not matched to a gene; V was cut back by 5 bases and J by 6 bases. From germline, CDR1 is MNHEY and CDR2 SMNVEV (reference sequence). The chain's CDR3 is CASSPQPGLAGEPGELFF. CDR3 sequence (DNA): TGTGCCAGCAGTCCACAGCCGGGACTAGCGGGAGAACCCGGGGAGCTGTTTTTT.

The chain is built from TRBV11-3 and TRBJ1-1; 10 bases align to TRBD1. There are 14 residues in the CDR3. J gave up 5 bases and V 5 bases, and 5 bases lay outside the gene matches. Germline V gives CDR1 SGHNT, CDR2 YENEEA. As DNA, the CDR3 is TGTGCCAGCAGCCCTCGGACAGGGGGGACTGAAGCTTTCTTT. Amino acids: CASSPRTGGTEAFF.

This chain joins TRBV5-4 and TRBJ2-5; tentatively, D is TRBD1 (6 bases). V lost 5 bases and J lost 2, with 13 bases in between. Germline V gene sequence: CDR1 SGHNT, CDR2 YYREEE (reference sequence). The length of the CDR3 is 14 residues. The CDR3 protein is CASRLHQGQETQYF. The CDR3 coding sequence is TGTGCCAGCAGATTGCATCAGGGGCAAGAGACCCAGTACTTC.